This T cell receptor beta chain is drawn from a study of T cells after yellow fever vaccination. By 5'RACE template switching, TCR cDNA was produced, with a universal primer site and UMIs added in the process. A single record per CDR3 protein comes from TCRdb applying MiXCR to the 5' RACE reads. The data hold some 340,000 distinct CDR3 sequences, with about 10% observed a single time. Points on this clonotype: Its specificity is unknown.

Study observations and caveats: It was the secondary response that reached its peak faster, day 5 versus 15, but it was weaker. A small share of clonotypes appeared in both CD4 and CD8 compartments.

This CDR3 region has 13 residues. Trimming removed 5 bases at V and 8 bases at J, with 15 bases between. Per the germline V gene, CDR1 is SQVTM and CDR2 is ANQGSEA. The source of this sequence is a man aged 18 to 29 who received the YFV17D yellow fever vaccine. The sequences come from CD4+ T cells sorted from PBMCs, collected 45 days after the yellow fever booster vaccination. The chain is built from TRBV29-1 and TRBJ1-4; D call uncertain. CDR3 in DNA: TGCAGCGTTAGCAGAGGGCTTGGAGAAAAACTGTTTTTT. Its protein is CSVSRGLGEKLFF.